This passage covers 17 T cell receptor beta chains from one sample sequenced in a study of blood T cell repertoires in COVID-19. Generated by immunoSEQ multiplex PCR, the TCRdb table keeps only in-frame clones and is missing some. The sample holds around 25,000 clones, 65% to 90% seen once. The specimen sequenced was peripheral blood. The receptors shown here come from a man aged 65-85 years with active COVID-19.

The rearrangement links TRBV5-1 to TRBJ2-2, with 11 bases matching TRBD2. The CDR3 covers 15 residues. The germline V gene encodes CDR1 SGHRS and CDR2 YFSETQ. V dropped 2 bases and J dropped 4; count of bases not matched to a gene: 1. The CDR3 spells CASSFTSGSTGELFF. DNA of the CDR3: TGCGCCAGCAGCTTTACTAGCGGGAGCACCGGGGAGCTGTTTTTT.

The rearrangement joins TRBV12-3 or TRBV12-4 to TRBJ2-1; D not certain. V shed 2 bases and J shed 9 bases, with 5 bases lying between them. This CDR3 region has 11 residues. The CDR3 DNA reads as TGTGCCAGCAGTTTACCATCTGAGCAGTTCTTC. It is translated as CASSLPSEQFF.

The V and J genes are TRBV4-2 and TRBJ2-2; 9 bases line up with TRBD2. The CDR3 is made up of 15 amino acids. The V segment lost 4 bases and the J segment 3 bases; nucleotides outside the gene matches: 3. Germline values: CDR1 LGHNA, CDR2 YNFKEQ. In nucleotides, the CDR3 is TGTGCCAGCAGCCCCCCTAGCGGGGACACCGGGGAGCTGTTTTTT. Encoded protein: CASSPPSGDTGELFF.

By sample fraction, this clone is large (0.1 to 1%). The chain links TRBV28 to TRBJ2-5; 8 nucleotides agree with TRBD1. Germline V CDR1 and CDR2: MDHEN, SYDVKM. V was clipped by 3 bases and J by 4 bases; unmatched bases: 7. There are 15 residues in the CDR3. This CDR3 reads CASSLEQGVGETQYF. CDR3 nucleotide sequence: TGTGCCAGCAGTTTGGAACAGGGGGTGGGAGAGACCCAGTACTTC.

The gene calls are TRBV7-9 and TRBJ1-2, with 7 nucleotides matching TRBD1. Trimming removed 5 bases from V and 5 bases from J; junction bases left unmatched: 11. The CDR3 sequence is 15 residues long. Germline lookup yields CDR1 SEHNR and CDR2 FQNEAQ (reference sequence). CDR3 sequence reads: CASSPSDRPWYGYTF. The CDR3 nucleotides are TGTGCCAGCAGCCCTTCGGACAGGCCATGGTATGGCTACACCTTC.

The chain employs TRBV7-8 and TRBJ1-5, with D possibly TRBD1 on 5 matching bases. The length of the CDR3 is 13 residues. With 4 bases removed from V and 5 bases from J, the gap between germline ends came to 9 bases. Germline values: CDR1 SGHVS, CDR2 FQNEAQ. Here the CDR3 reads CASSWRGDQPQHF. DNA of the CDR3: TGTGCCAGCAGCTGGCGGGGGGATCAGCCCCAGCATTTT.

The rearrangement joins TRBV5-4 to TRBJ2-5; 8 bases map to TRBD2. The CDR3 is made up of 14 amino acids. Per the germline V gene, CDR1 is SGHNT and CDR2 is YYREEE (reference sequence). The V segment lost 0 bases and the J segment 4 bases; nucleotides outside the gene matches: 2. The CDR3 is CASSLGLARETQYF. In DNA, the CDR3 is TGTGCCAGCAGCTTGGGACTAGCGAGAGAGACCCAGTACTTC. The full variable domain, with the rest looked up from reference TRBV5-4 and TRBJ2-5, is ETGVTQSPTHLIKTRGQQVTLRCSSQSGHNTVSWYQQALGQGPQFIFQYYREEENGRGNFPPRFSGLQFPNYSSELNVNALELDDSALYLCASSLGLARETQYFGPGTRLLVL.

This chain links TRBV5-1 with TRBJ2-3, with 8 bases matching TRBD2. CDR1 and CDR2 (germline): SGHRS, YFSETQ. The CDR3 loop spans 17 amino acids. The junction had 13 bases not matched to a gene; V was cut back by 7 bases and J by 0 bases. CDR3 amino acids: CASSRGGTRASTDTQYF. CDR3 sequence (DNA): TGCGCCAGCTCACGGGGGGGAACCCGTGCTAGCACAGATACGCAGTATTTT.

A single count supports this clone. The chain links TRBV5-1 to TRBJ2-3; D might be TRBD2 (6 bases). This CDR3 has 15 amino acids. Trimming stripped 2 bases from V and 2 bases from J, with 12 bases between. Germline CDR1 is SGHRS and CDR2 is YFSETQ. CDR3 residues: CASSFSRGFTDTQYF. The CDR3, as DNA: TGCGCCAGCAGCTTTTCCCGGGGGTTCACAGATACGCAGTATTTT.

The J gene is TRBJ1-5, the V gene TRBV28; a possible D gene is TRBD1 (5 bases). V shed 6 bases and J shed 4 bases, with 16 bases lying between them. Germline-derived CDR1 and CDR2 are MDHEN and SYDVKM. The CDR3 consists of 15 residues. For the CDR3, the DNA is TGTGCCAGCAGGACTCCATATCAGGGTAATCAGCCCCAGCATTTT. Residues: CASRTPYQGNQPQHF.

This rearrangement joins TRBV7-8 to TRBJ1-4; no definite D call. Germline V gives CDR1 SGHVS, CDR2 FQNEAQ. The CDR3 length is 13 residues. Trimming took 5 bases from V and 7 from J, leaving 11 bases between them. CDR3 protein: CASSRLRSEKLFF. The CDR3 nucleotides are TGTGCCAGCAGCCGTCTAAGGAGTGAAAAACTGTTTTTT.

The sample holds a few counts of this clone. CDR3 amino acids: CASSRLGGNYEQYF. The DNA of the CDR3 is TGTGCCAGCAGTCGGCTGGGGGGAAACTACGAGCAGTACTTC. The rearrangement joins TRBV27 to TRBJ2-7; a weak D match, TRBD2 (6 bases). Trimming shortened V by 5 bases and J by 3 bases, and 14 bases separated the two germline ends. Germline V gene lookup returns CDR1 MNHEY and CDR2 SMNVEV (reference sequence). The CDR3 spans 14 residues.

The rearrangement links TRBV5-6 to TRBJ1-1; D is unresolved. Germline V gene sequence: CDR1 SGHDT, CDR2 YYEEEE. The CDR3 runs to 14 residues. Deletions cut 0 bases from V and 1 base from J, with 7 bases between. CDR3 in amino acids: CASSLGRRNTEAFF. As DNA, the CDR3 is TGTGCCAGCAGCTTGGGCAGGCGGAACACTGAAGCTTTCTTT.

This chain connects TRBV5-8 to TRBJ2-5; no reliable D call. The CDR3 has 13 amino acids. Trimming removed 0 bases at V and 3 bases at J, with 6 bases between. Germline V gene lookup returns CDR1 SGHTS and CDR2 YDEGEE. CDR3 nucleotide sequence: TGTGCCAGCAGCTTGGTCCGTAAAGAGACCCAGTACTTC. This gives the protein CASSLVRKETQYF.

The chain carries TRBV9 and TRBJ2-1; maybe TRBD2 (6 bases). Trimming removed 4 bases from V and 5 bases from J, with 13 bases in between. There are 14 residues in the CDR3. Germline V gene sequence: CDR1 SGDLS, CDR2 YYNGEE. Here the CDR3 DNA reads TGTGCCAGCAGCTATCGGGACTCACACAATGAGCAGTTCTTC. This sequence encodes CASSYRDSHNEQFF.

In nucleotides, the CDR3 is TGCGCCAGCAGCCCGGGTGGGACTAGCGGGAAAGAGACCCAGTACTTC. Amino acids: CASSPGGTSGKETQYF. The V and J genes are TRBV5-1 and TRBJ2-5; 13 bases line up with TRBD2. Per germline, CDR1 SGHRS and CDR2 YFSETQ. V dropped 4 bases and J dropped 3; count of bases not matched to a gene: 6. CDR3 size: 16 residues. Looking up the rest from reference TRBV5-1 and TRBJ2-5 gives the full variable domain: KAGVTQTPRYLIKTRGQQVTLSCSPISGHRSVSWYQQTPGQGLQFLFEYFSETQRNKGNFPGRFSGRQFSNSRSEMNVSTLELGDSALYLCASSPGGTSGKETQYFGPGTRLLVL.

The chain's CDR3 is CASSEWRENTGELFF. The CDR3 bases are TGTGCCAGCAGTGAGTGGCGGGAAAACACCGGGGAGCTGTTTTTT. The gene calls are TRBV2 and TRBJ2-2; possibly TRBD2 for D (6 bases). The CDR3 has 15 amino acids. V lost 3 bases to trimming and J lost 2 bases, with 10 bases between them. CDR1 is SNHLY, CDR2 FYNNEI, per germline.